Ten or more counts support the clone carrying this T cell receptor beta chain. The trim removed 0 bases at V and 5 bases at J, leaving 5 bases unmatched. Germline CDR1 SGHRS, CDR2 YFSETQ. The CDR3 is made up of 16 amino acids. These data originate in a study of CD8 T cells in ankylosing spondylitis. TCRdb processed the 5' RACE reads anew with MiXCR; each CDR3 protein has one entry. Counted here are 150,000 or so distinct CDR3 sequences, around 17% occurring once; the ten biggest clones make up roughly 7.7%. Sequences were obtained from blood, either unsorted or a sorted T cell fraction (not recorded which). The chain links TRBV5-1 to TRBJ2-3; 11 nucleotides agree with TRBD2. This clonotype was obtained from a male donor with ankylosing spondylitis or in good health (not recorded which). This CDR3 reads CASSLALLAGEDTQYF. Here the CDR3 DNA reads TGCGCCAGCAGCTTGGCCCTACTAGCGGGAGAAGATACGCAGTATTTT.